This TCR beta chain was recorded in a study of T cells in Graves' hyperthyroidism and ophthalmopathy. Trimming removed 2 bases at V and 5 bases at J, with 19 bases between. Per germline, CDR1 PRHDT and CDR2 FYEKMQ (reference sequence). The CDR3 sequence is 17 residues long. Of note for this clonotype: What it binds is unknown.

Cells are PBMCs isolated from more than 8.5 ml of fresh blood. Study outcomes and limitations: Blood also showed most of the thyroid clonotypes that were expanded above 0.001.

It was RNA transcripts that yielded the amplified TCR beta CDR3 regions. HTBI primers were employed in a first-round RT-PCR of the TCR CDR3. One entry per CDR3 protein results from TCRdb running MiXCR on the multiplex PCR reads. This table has some 380,000 distinct CDR3 sequences, about 13% appearing once. The sample comprised blood. The chain combines TRBV13 with TRBJ2-1; D is undetermined. This sequence originates from a man aged 25 to 40 with Graves' hyperthyroidism that later progressed to Graves' ophthalmopathy. The CDR3 is CASSLSPIRARHNEQFF. CDR3 bases: TGTGCCAGCAGCTTATCCCCTATCCGGGCGCGCCACAATGAGCAGTTCTTC.